This TCR beta chain was found in a study of CD8 T cells in ankylosing spondylitis (TCRdb year 2017). At the level of the whole study: To find TCR variants linked to disease, the study profiled T cell receptor beta repertoires in ankylosing spondylitis patients and healthy donors. In total, the full study cohort was made up of 85 to 140 healthy donors and 25 to 30 ankylosing spondylitis patients. Peripheral blood samples were taken, and synovial fluid was additionally collected from ankylosing spondylitis patients.

Unmatched junction bases come to 11, with V trimmed by 3 bases and J by 6 bases. CDR1 and CDR2, per the germline V gene, are SGHRS and YFSETQ. The CDR3, cysteine through phenylalanine, is 16 amino acids long. CDR3 DNA is the only sequence kept; it has 48 bases, read in frame from the first base. Concerning this clonotype itself: Which antigen it targets is not known. The input lacks base qualities; no much larger clone sits a single base away.

What the study reported, not specific to this receptor: Some motif variants had previously been reported in the synovial fluid and blood of reactive arthritis patients, which suggests shared mechanisms of disease initiation. The disease-linked clones had a CD8+ phenotype and were found at relatively low frequencies in peripheral blood. A TCR beta motif of several highly homologous amino acid variants appeared characteristic of blood from ankylosing spondylitis patients. Significant enrichment of the disease-linked clones was reported in matched synovial fluid samples from ankylosing spondylitis patients.

For sequencing, an Illumina HiSeq 2500 was employed. TCR beta libraries were prepared by quantitative 5'-RACE with molecular barcodes. In the paper's pipeline: A new computational method, built on a probabilistic model of VDJ rearrangement, was used to identify disease-linked TCR variants. TCRdb took the public reads, trimmed them with fastp at Q25, ran MiXCR for clone calling and kept in-frame beta chains. Rows with a matching CDR3 protein are joined into one entry that keeps the most common DNA and genes. The authors' filters were not applied to this entry. The sample table records 150,000 to 200,000 distinct CDR3 sequences; 9.5% to 15% of these occur just once. The top ten clonotypes cover 16% of the sample.

The chain couples TRBV5-1 to TRBJ2-2; 7 nucleotides in the junction match TRBD1. The sample consisted of blood, either unsorted or a sorted T cell fraction (not recorded which). The clonotype was recovered from a male donor with ankylosing spondylitis or in good health (not recorded which). This receptor carries the CDR3 CASSSRQGVYPGELFF. The nucleotides read TGCGCCAGCAGCTCGCGACAGGGTGTTTATCCCGGGGAGCTGTTTTTT.